The entry that follows covers one T cell receptor beta chain sequence. No antigen is known for it. This specimen belongs to a study of cytomegalovirus exposure and HLA in healthy donors. Overall study context: HLA-typed donors were the source of about 85 million unique TCRs, which an early data release held.

CDR3 length: 17 amino acids. The germline gives CDR1 SEHNR, CDR2 FQNEAQ (reference sequence). Trimming cost V 5 bases and J 2 bases, with 19 bases left between them. Study-wide results and limits: Clonal expansion, a later analysis showed, was greater in HLA-associated TCR beta chains than in equally common others. Sequence variants that were highly shared formed a cluster that was likely a sequencing artifact. V- and J-gene trimming in TCR beta was tied to a missense DCLRE1C variant by an analysis performed later.

PCR used 60 Vbeta primers and 13 Jbeta primers. Measured with immunoSEQ multiplex PCR; TCRdb has only the in-frame clones, and not every one. The table lists approximately 130,000 clones. The rearrangement links TRBV7-9 to TRBJ2-1; tentatively, D is TRBD1 (6 bases). Sequencing was performed on PBMCs. The source is a woman aged 55-75 years in good health and CMV-seronegative. CDR3 DNA: TGTGCCAGCAGCCTTGGAACCGGGACACCGGCCTACAATGAGCAGTTCTTC. Encoded protein: CASSLGTGTPAYNEQFF. The complete variable domain, with remaining parts taken from reference TRBV7-9 and TRBJ2-1, reads DTGVSQNPRHKITKRGQNVTFRCDPISEHNRLYWYRQTLGQGPEFLTYFQNEAQLEKSRLLSDRFSAERPKGSFSTLEIQRTEQGDSAMYLCASSLGTGTPAYNEQFFGPGTRLTVL.